This is a list of T cell receptor beta chains from one sample in a study of PD-1 blockade in classical Hodgkin lymphoma. Assay used: immunoSEQ multiplex PCR; TCRdb lists only in-frame clones, some missing. The sample carries 75,000 to 100,000 clones, 65% to 85% recorded once. This specimen was peripheral blood mononuclear cells (PBMCs), taken at baseline. The receptor source for this set is a human donor with classical Hodgkin lymphoma. Each CDR3 is given with its conserved first and last residue. A D gene is named only where the DNA matches it firmly. Expanded clones are given a class, and other clones once, few, many or no size at all.

D gene	CDR3 length	V gene	J gene	clone size	CDR3 protein	CDR3 DNA
TRBD1	17	TRBV7-9	TRBJ1-2	NA	CASSQWTGGLVSYGYTF	TGTGCCAGCAGCCAATGGACAGGGGGGCTTGTTAGCTATGGCTACACCTTC
TRBD1	16	TRBV5-8	TRBJ2-5	few	CASSLFVRGRGETQYF	TGTGCCAGCAGCTTATTTGTCAGGGGGCGCGGAGAGACCCAGTACTTC
NA	12	TRBV9	TRBJ2-2	NA	CASSVDTGELFF	TGTGCCAGCAGCGTAGACACCGGGGAGCTGTTTTTT
NA	14	TRBV5-6	TRBJ2-7	NA	CASSLVGRPYEQYF	TGTGCCAGCAGCTTGGTTGGCCGACCCTACGAGCAGTACTTC
TRBD2	16	TRBV7-6	TRBJ2-7	NA	CASSPIPSGSSYEQYF	TGTGCCAGCAGCCCCATCCCTAGCGGAAGCTCCTACGAGCAGTACTTC
NA	13	TRBV11-2	TRBJ1-2	NA	CASSTGYNYGYTF	TGTGCCAGCAGCACAGGGTATAACTATGGCTACACCTTC
TRBD1	14	TRBV6-4	TRBJ2-1	NA	CASSETGGLGEQFF	TGTGCCAGCAGTGAAACAGGGGGGTTAGGGGAGCAGTTCTTC
NA	12	TRBV10-1	TRBJ2-7	NA	CASSSSTYEQYF	TGCGCCAGCAGCTCGTCTACCTACGAGCAGTACTTC
TRBD1	16	TRBV27	TRBJ2-7	NA	CASSWTGGPSSYEQYF	TGTGCCAGCAGTTGGACAGGGGGTCCCAGCTCCTACGAGCAGTACTTC
NA	14	TRBV7-2	TRBJ2-7	NA	CASSWGRSSYEQYF	TGTGCCAGCAGCTGGGGCAGGTCTTCCTACGAGCAGTACTTC
NA	15	TRBV2	TRBJ1-5	few	CASSEAVSGSQPQHF	TGTGCCAGCAGTGAAGCGGTTTCGGGATCTCAGCCCCAGCATTTT
TRBD2	15	TRBV7-2	TRBJ2-1	NA	CASSLVREAYNEQFF	TGTGCCAGCAGCTTAGTGCGGGAGGCCTACAATGAGCAGTTCTTC
NA	13	TRBV28	TRBJ1-1	NA	CASTGGGGTEAFF	TGTGCCAGCACTGGGGGGGGAGGGACTGAAGCTTTCTTT
TRBD2	16	TRBV4-2	TRBJ2-7	NA	CASSLGTSGLSYEQYF	TGTGCCAGCAGCCTCGGGACTAGCGGACTTTCCTACGAGCAGTACTTC
NA	18	TRBV29-1	TRBJ1-1	NA	CSVPVLPGLSWEDTEAFF	NA